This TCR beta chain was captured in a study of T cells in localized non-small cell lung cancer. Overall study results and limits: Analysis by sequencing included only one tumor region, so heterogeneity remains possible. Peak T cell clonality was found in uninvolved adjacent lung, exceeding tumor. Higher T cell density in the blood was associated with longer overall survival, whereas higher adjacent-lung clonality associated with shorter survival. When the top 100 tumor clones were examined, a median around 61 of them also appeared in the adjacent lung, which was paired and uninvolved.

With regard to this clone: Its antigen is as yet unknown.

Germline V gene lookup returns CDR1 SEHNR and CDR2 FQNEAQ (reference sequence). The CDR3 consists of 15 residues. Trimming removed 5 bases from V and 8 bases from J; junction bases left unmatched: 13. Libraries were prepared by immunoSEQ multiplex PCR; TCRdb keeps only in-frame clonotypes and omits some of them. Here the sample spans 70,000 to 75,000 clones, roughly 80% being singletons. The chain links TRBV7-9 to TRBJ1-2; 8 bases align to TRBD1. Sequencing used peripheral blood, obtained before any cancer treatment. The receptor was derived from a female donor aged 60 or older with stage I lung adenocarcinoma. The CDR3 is CASSPPGQGAEGYTF. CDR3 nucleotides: TGTGCCAGCAGCCCCCCCGGGCAGGGGGCGGAGGGCTACACCTTC. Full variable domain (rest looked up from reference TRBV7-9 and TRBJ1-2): DTGVSQNPRHKITKRGQNVTFRCDPISEHNRLYWYRQTLGQGPEFLTYFQNEAQLEKSRLLSDRFSAERPKGSFSTLEIQRTEQGDSAMYLCASSPPGQGAEGYTFGSGTRLTVV.